This T cell receptor (beta chain) was captured by sequencing in a study of vaccination and CD4 T cells after COVID-19. At the level of the study: Overlapping spike peptides from SARS-CoV-2, HCoV-NL63, HCoV-OC43 and HCoV-229E served to stimulate the cells.

At the Johns Hopkins FTIC core, DNA taken from cultured CD4+ T cells was sequenced by way of the Oncomine TCR Beta short-read assay. MiXCR was run by TCRdb on the PCR reads, yielding one entry per CDR3 protein. This sample has about 15,000 distinct CDR3 sequences, with around 48% found just once. A word on this clonotype: Its antigen is as yet unknown. The junction differs from germline at one of its ends, possibly a read error.

This CDR3 region has 15 residues. Treatment given: roughly 10-day PBMC culture with coronavirus spike peptide pools or control peptides (ViraFEST assay). Half the medium was exchanged for fresh IL-2 medium on days 3 and 7. J is TRBJ2-5 and V is TRBV5-3; D assignment may be TRBD1 or TRBD2 (5 bases each). TRBV5-3 is identified as an open reading frame with a role that is uncertain. This TCR was recovered from a human donor who had recovered from COVID-19. The source was CD4+ T cells from blood, cultured in vitro, collected before SARS-CoV-2 vaccination. In DNA form, the CDR3 reads TGTGCCAGCAGCTCCAGGGCCGGGGTGGGAGAGACCCAGTACTTC. Its protein is CASSSRAGVGETQYF.